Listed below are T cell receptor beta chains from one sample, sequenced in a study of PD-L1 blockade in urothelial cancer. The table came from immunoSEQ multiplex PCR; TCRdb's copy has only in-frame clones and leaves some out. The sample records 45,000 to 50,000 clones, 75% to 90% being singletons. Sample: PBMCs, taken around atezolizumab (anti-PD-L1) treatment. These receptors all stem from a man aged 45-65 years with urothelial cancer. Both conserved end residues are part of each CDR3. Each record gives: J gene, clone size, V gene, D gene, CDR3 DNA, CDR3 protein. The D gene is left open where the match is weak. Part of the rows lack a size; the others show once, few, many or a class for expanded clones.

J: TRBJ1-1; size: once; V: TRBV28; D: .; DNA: TGTGCCAGCAGCCAAGCCAAGGCTTTCTTT; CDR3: CASSQAKAFF
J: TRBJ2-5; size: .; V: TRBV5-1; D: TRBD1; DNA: TGCGCCAGCGCAAACCGGGACAGGGTCGGGGAGACCCAGTACTTC; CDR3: CASANRDRVGETQYF
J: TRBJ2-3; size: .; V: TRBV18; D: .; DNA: TGTGCCAGCTCACCAAGGGACACTAGCACAGATACGCAGTATTTT; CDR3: CASSPRDTSTDTQYF
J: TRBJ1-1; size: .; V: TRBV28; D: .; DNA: TGTGCCAGCAGGCCAGGGAACATGAACACTGAAGCTTTCTTT; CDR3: CASRPGNMNTEAFF
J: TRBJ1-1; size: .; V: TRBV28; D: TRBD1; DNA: TGTGCCAGCGCTTCCCTCCGGGACAGTAGTACTGAAGCTTTCTTT; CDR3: CASASLRDSSTEAFF
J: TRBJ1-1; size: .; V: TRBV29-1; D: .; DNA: TGCAGCGTTGAAGGGAGGGACACTGAAGCTTTCTTT; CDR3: CSVEGRDTEAFF
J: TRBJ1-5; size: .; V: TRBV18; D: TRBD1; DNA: TGTGCCAGCTCGCAGACAGGGCCCTTGAGCAATCAGCCCCAGCATTTT; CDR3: CASSQTGPLSNQPQHF
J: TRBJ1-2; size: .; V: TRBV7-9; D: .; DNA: TGTGCCAGCAGCTTAGAGGGGGATGGCTACACCTTC; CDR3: CASSLEGDGYTF
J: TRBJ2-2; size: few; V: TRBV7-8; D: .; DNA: TGTGCCAGCAGCTTAGGGTGGAGGGGGGGTAGGACCGGGGAGCTGTTTTTT; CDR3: CASSLGWRGGRTGELFF
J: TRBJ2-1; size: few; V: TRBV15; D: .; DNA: TGTGCCACCAGCAGAGGTAGCCCGGCTCTGGATGAGCAGTTCTTC; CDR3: CATSRGSPALDEQFF
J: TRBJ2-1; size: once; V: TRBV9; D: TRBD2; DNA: TGTGCCAGCAGCCCCCGGGTGGTAGCGGGGAACAATGAGCAGTTCTTC; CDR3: CASSPRVVAGNNEQFF
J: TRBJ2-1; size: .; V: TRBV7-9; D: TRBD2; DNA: TGTGCCAGCAGCCAAACCGGGAGGTACTACAATGAGCAGTTCTTC; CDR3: CASSQTGRYYNEQFF
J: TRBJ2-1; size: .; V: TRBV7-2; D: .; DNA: TGTGCCAGCAGCCACCAGGGGGGATCCTACAATGAGCAGTTCTTC; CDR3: CASSHQGGSYNEQFF
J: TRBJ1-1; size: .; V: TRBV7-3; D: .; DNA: TGTGCCAGCACCTACACGACAGGGAACACTGAAGCTTTCTTT; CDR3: CASTYTTGNTEAFF
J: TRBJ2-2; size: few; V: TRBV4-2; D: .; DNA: TGTGCCAGCAGCCAAGAGGCGGGACTGTCTTCTCGGACGAGAACCGGGGAGCTGTTTTTT; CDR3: CASSQEAGLSSRTRTGELFF
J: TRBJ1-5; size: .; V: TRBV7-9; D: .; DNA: TGTGCCAGCAGCTTAGCTACGACTTCGGGTCAGCCCCAGCATTTT; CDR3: CASSLATTSGQPQHF
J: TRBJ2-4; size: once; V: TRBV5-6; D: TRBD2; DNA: TGTGCCAGCAGGCCTAGCGGGAGCGGGGGAAACATTCAGTACTTC; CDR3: CASRPSGSGGNIQYF
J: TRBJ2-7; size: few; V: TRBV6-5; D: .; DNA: TGTGCCAGCAGTTTCTCTGCGGGCCATTCCTACGAGCAGTACTTC; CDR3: CASSFSAGHSYEQYF